One sample yielded the 30 T cell receptor beta chains listed below, sequenced in a study of patients and donors after allogeneic stem cell transplantation. MiXCR, run by TCRdb on the RT-PCR reads, gives a single entry per CDR3 protein. The repertoire holds hundreds of thousands of distinct CDR3 sequences, with under 20% as singletons. The sequenced sample consisted of blood, either unsorted or a sorted T cell fraction (not recorded which). The origin of the receptors is a human donor who was either an allogeneic HSCT recipient or a stem cell or donor lymphocyte infusion donor (not recorded which). It is not recorded whose cells these are; they may come from a transplant donor.

The chain is built from TRBV11-1 and TRBJ2-7; D gene uncertain. CDR3 length: 14 residues. Per germline, CDR1 SGHAT and CDR2 FQDESV (reference sequence). V was pared by 2 bases and J by 3 bases, with 11 bases between. The CDR3 protein is CASSLSTLRYEQYF. CDR3 coding DNA: TGTGCCAGCAGCTTAAGTACCCTGCGCTACGAGCAGTACTTC.

This clonotype came up many times. The rearrangement uses TRBV12-3 or TRBV12-4 and TRBJ1-1, with 8 bases identical to TRBD1. Trimming removed 2 bases from V and 4 bases from J; junction bases left unmatched: 3. This CDR3 is built from 14 residues. The CDR3 nucleotides read TGTGCCAGCAGTTTATCCACAGGGGGCACTGAAGCTTTCTTT. Encoded protein: CASSLSTGGTEAFF.

There are a few counts of this clonotype. The rearrangement joins TRBV6-1 to TRBJ2-5; TRBD2 is a possible D gene (5 bases). The V and J ends lost 4 bases and 5 bases respectively, with 14 bases between them. Germline CDR1 MNHNS, CDR2 SASEGT. The CDR3 runs to 14 residues. The CDR3 here is CASSVPPPGETQYF. The DNA of the CDR3 is TGTGCCAGCAGTGTCCCTCCCCCGGGGGAGACCCAGTACTTC.

This clonotype was observed a few times. V is TRBV4-1 and J is TRBJ1-2; unclear D gene. The V end was cut by 1 base, the J end by 5 bases, with 17 bases between. Per the germline V gene, CDR1 is MGHRA and CDR2 is YSYEKL. The CDR3 consists of 16 residues. CDR3 bases: TGCGCCAGCAGCCAAGGGGGATTGGATAGCCGATATGGCTACACCTTC. It codes for CASSQGGLDSRYGYTF.

To note about this clonotype: The conserved phenylalanine or tryptophan normally closing the CDR3 is absent here, so this likely arose from a read error. V is TRBV27 and J is TRBJ2-7, with 7 bases aligning to TRBD1. Trimming at V came to 3 bases and at J to 2 bases, leaving 4 bases not matched to a gene. Germline assignment: CDR1 MNHEY and CDR2 SMNVEV (reference sequence). This CDR3 spans 14 amino acids. This CDR3 is CASSFGTDAYEQYL. The CDR3 DNA follows: TGTGCCAGCAGTTTCGGGACAGATGCCTACGAGCAGTACTTG.

The chain carries TRBV7-2 and TRBJ2-1; a possible D gene is TRBD2 (6 bases). The CDR3 covers 12 residues. Germline CDR1 reads SGHTA; CDR2 reads FQGNSA. Trimming removed 2 bases at V and 10 bases at J, with 9 bases between. The CDR3 region is CASSLQRAEQFF. Here the CDR3 DNA reads TGTGCCAGCAGCTTACAGCGGGCCGAGCAGTTCTTC.

In its sample, this clonotype was seen a few times. The V gene is TRBV5-1, the J gene TRBJ2-7, with 9 bases identical to TRBD1. V was pared by 4 bases and J by 4 bases, with 3 bases of the junction left unmatched. Germline lookup yields CDR1 SGHRS and CDR2 YFSETQ. The CDR3 runs to 13 residues. The CDR3 loop reads CASSRTGVYEQYF. The DNA of the CDR3 is TGCGCCAGCAGCAGGACAGGGGTGTACGAGCAGTACTTC.

V usage is TRBV24-1 and J usage is TRBJ1-1, with a tentative D call TRBD1 (6 bases). The germline V gene has CDR1 KGHDR and CDR2 SFDVKD. CDR3 size: 13 residues. Trimming left V 3 bases short and J 4 bases short, with 8 bases between. CDR3 region: CATSDPGATEAFF. In nucleotides, the CDR3 is TGTGCCACCAGTGATCCGGGGGCCACTGAAGCTTTCTTT.

This clonotype was counted only a few times. A junction boundary mismatches the germline segment, possibly from a read error. The J gene is TRBJ2-7, the V gene TRBV6-5; tentatively, D is TRBD1 (5 bases). This CDR3 has 14 residues. Per the germline V gene, CDR1 is MNHEY and CDR2 is SVGAGI. CDR3 region: CASSYSQDTYGQYF. Written as DNA, the CDR3 is TGTGCCAGCAGTTACTCACAGGATACCTACGGGCAGTACTTC.

A few counts support this clonotype. The J gene is TRBJ1-1, the V gene TRBV2; 7 nucleotides align to TRBD1. The V gene's germline CDR1 is SNHLY and CDR2 FYNNEI. Trimming at V came to 8 bases and at J to 2 bases, leaving 17 bases not matched to a gene. The CDR3 loop spans 17 amino acids. CDR3 in amino acids: CASPSGQSYPRNTEAFF. In DNA, the CDR3 is TGTGCCAGCCCATCGGGACAGTCCTACCCTCGAAACACTGAAGCTTTCTTT. Supplemented by reference TRBV2 and TRBJ1-1, the full variable domain reads EPEVTQTPSHQVTQMGQEVILRCVPISNHLYFYWYRQILGQKVEFLVSFYNNEISEKSEIFDDQFSVERPDGSNFTLKIRSTKLEDSAMYFCASPSGQSYPRNTEAFFGQGTRLTVV.

This clonotype was observed a few times. The chain has TRBV4-1 and TRBJ2-1; D gene unclear. The germline CDR1 and CDR2 sequences are MGHRA and YSYEKL. CDR3 length: 14 amino acids. V gave up 3 bases and J gave up 7 bases, with 13 bases separating them. The CDR3 sequence is CASSHFLRRNEQFF. CDR3 nucleotides: TGCGCCAGCAGCCATTTCCTCAGAAGGAATGAGCAGTTCTTC.

This clonotype occurred a few times. In nucleotides, the CDR3 is TGCAGTGCCCGTTACCCCGGGCTAGCGGATAGCTCCTACGAGCAGTACTTC. Translation gives CSARYPGLADSSYEQYF. The chain has TRBV20-1 and TRBJ2-7, with 7 bases identical to TRBD2. The germline V gene encodes CDR1 DFQATT and CDR2 SNEGSKA (reference sequence). This CDR3 region has 17 residues. Trimming at V came to 6 bases and at J to 0 bases, leaving 17 bases not matched to a gene.

This clonotype was recorded a few times. The rearrangement joins TRBV11-2 to TRBJ2-3, with a weak D call TRBD1 (5 bases). This CDR3 comprises 16 residues. Germline-derived CDR1 and CDR2 are SGHAT and FQNNGV. Trimming removed 0 bases at V and 3 bases at J, with 13 bases between. CDR3 coding DNA: TGTGCCAGCAGCTTAGAAGGGGCCTACACTACAGATACGCAGTATTTT. It specifies CASSLEGAYTTDTQYF.

The chain carries TRBV11-3 and TRBJ2-2; TRBD1 aligns across 7 bases. The CDR3 extends over 14 amino acids. CDR1 is SGHNT, CDR2 YENEEA, per germline. Trimming removed 5 bases from V and 6 bases from J; junction bases left unmatched: 6. CDR3 sequence reads: CASSGTAAPGELFF. In DNA, the CDR3 is TGTGCCAGCAGCGGGACAGCAGCCCCCGGGGAGCTGTTTTTT.

The rearrangement joins TRBV4-2 to TRBJ2-1; no clear D gene. CDR3 length: 15 residues. V lost 0 bases and J lost 3, with 9 bases in between. CDR1 is LGHNA and CDR2 is YNFKEQ in the germline V gene. The CDR3 DNA follows: TGTGCCAGCAGCCAAGAGGACCAGATCTACAATGAGCAGTTCTTC. Translation: CASSQEDQIYNEQFF.

V and J are TRBV5-1 and TRBJ1-1; weak D call: TRBD1 (6 bases). The germline V gene has CDR1 SGHRS and CDR2 YFSETQ. The CDR3 extends over 15 amino acids. Trimming cost V 0 bases and J 4 bases, with 13 bases left between them. The CDR3 bases are TGCGCCAGCAGCTTGGCCACAGGGATCGGCACTGAAGCTTTCTTT. Translation gives CASSLATGIGTEAFF.

The table lists this clonotype with many counts. The chain has TRBV5-1 and TRBJ1-5; the D gene is possibly TRBD1 (5 bases). This CDR3 is built from 14 residues. The V and J ends lost 4 bases and 4 bases respectively, with 12 bases between them. Germline V gene sequence: CDR1 SGHRS, CDR2 YFSETQ. CDR3 protein: CASSIGTGNQPQHF. The DNA of the CDR3 is TGCGCCAGCAGCATCGGGACGGGGAATCAGCCCCAGCATTTT.

The chain combines TRBV7-9 with TRBJ2-2; D may be TRBD2 (5 bases). CDR1 SEHNR and CDR2 FQNEAQ come from the germline V gene (reference sequence). V lost 5 bases and J lost 5, with 12 bases in between. This CDR3 contains 14 residues. As DNA, the CDR3 is TGTGCCAGCAGCCCCCTAGCATGGACCGGGGAGCTGTTTTTT. Translated, it gives CASSPLAWTGELFF.

The chain links TRBV7-8 to TRBJ2-1; perhaps TRBD2 as D (6 bases). Deletions cut 6 bases from V and 4 bases from J, with 13 bases between. This CDR3 is 14 amino acids long. The germline CDR1 and CDR2 sequences are SGHVS and FQNEAQ. CDR3 DNA: TGTGCCAGCAGACCGGGACTGGAATACAATGAGCAGTTCTTC. Its protein product is CASRPGLEYNEQFF.

The gene calls are TRBV6-2 or TRBV6-3 and TRBJ1-1; TRBD1 aligns across 7 bases. Germline CDR1 MNHEY, CDR2 SVGEGT. CDR3 size: 15 residues. The ends lost 0 bases at V and 3 bases at J; junction bases unmatched: 4. The CDR3 region is CASSYSQGRYTEAFF. CDR3 nucleotides: TGTGCCAGCAGTTACTCACAGGGGCGGTACACTGAAGCTTTCTTT.

This chain links TRBV7-2 with TRBJ1-2, with 9 bases identical to TRBD1. The CDR3 consists of 15 residues. J was trimmed by 4 bases and V by 3 bases; bases with no gene match: 6. CDR1 and CDR2 (germline): SGHTA, FQGNSA. The CDR3 sequence is CASSFPLTGGYGYTF. The CDR3 coding sequence is TGTGCCAGCAGCTTCCCCCTGACAGGGGGCTATGGCTACACCTTC.

This clonotype was counted a few times. The V gene is TRBV2, the J gene TRBJ2-2; the D call may be TRBD1 or TRBD2 (5 bases each). CDR1 SNHLY and CDR2 FYNNEI come from the germline V gene. The CDR3 is made up of 13 amino acids. V was clipped by 7 bases and J by 4 bases, with 10 bases between them. The CDR3 DNA reads TGTGCCAGCACCGGGACGCGCACCGGGGAGCTGTTTTTT. Translating gives CASTGTRTGELFF.

The rearrangement uses TRBV2 and TRBJ1-2; D is unclear. The CDR3 loop spans 13 amino acids. Deletions cut 10 bases from V and 2 bases from J, with 14 bases between. Germline V gives CDR1 SNHLY, CDR2 FYNNEI. The CDR3 sequence is CAKALPPNYGYTF. The CDR3 nucleotides read TGTGCCAAAGCCCTCCCTCCCAACTATGGCTACACCTTC.

A few counts support this clonotype. V and J are TRBV7-9 and TRBJ1-1; D unclear. Germline loops: CDR1 SEHNR, CDR2 FQNEAQ (reference sequence). The CDR3 loop spans 13 amino acids. Trimming shortened V by 1 base and J by 7 bases, and 10 bases separated the two germline ends. DNA of the CDR3: TGTGCCAGCAGCTTAGGCTTGCAGCTTGAAGCTTTCTTT. Translation: CASSLGLQLEAFF.

This clonotype came up many times. The V gene is TRBV20-1, the J gene TRBJ2-5; D assignment may be TRBD1 or TRBD2 (6 bases each). Germline V gene data show CDR1 as DFQATT and CDR2 as SNEGSKA (reference sequence). The CDR3 spans 15 residues. The V end was cut by 4 bases, the J end by 0 bases, with 15 bases between. The CDR3 sequence is CSATPRGLNQETQYF. CDR3 sequence (DNA): TGCAGTGCTACACCACGGGGGCTAAACCAAGAGACCCAGTACTTC.

In this sample, this clonotype turned up a few times. The rearrangement joins TRBV20-1 to TRBJ2-5, with 8 bases fitting TRBD2. The CDR3 consists of 14 residues. V was pared by 6 bases and J by 5 bases, with 11 bases of the junction left unmatched. CDR1 DFQATT and CDR2 SNEGSKA come from the germline V gene (reference sequence). This CDR3 reads CSAPSGRKVETQYF. DNA of the CDR3: TGCAGTGCCCCCAGCGGGAGAAAGGTGGAGACCCAGTACTTC.

V and J are TRBV2 and TRBJ2-4; 10 bases align to TRBD2. This CDR3 contains 14 residues. V gave up 3 bases and J gave up 8 bases; unmatched junction bases: 4. Germline loops: CDR1 SNHLY, CDR2 FYNNEI. The CDR3 bases are TGTGCCAGCAGTGACCCTAGCGGGAGTGACATTCAGTACTTC. It encodes CASSDPSGSDIQYF.

This clonotype was found a few times. The chain joins TRBV6-2 or TRBV6-3 to TRBJ2-3, with a possible D match to TRBD2 (5 bases). The CDR3 is made up of 18 amino acids. CDR1 is MNHEY and CDR2 is SVGEGT in the germline V gene. The V end was cut by 4 bases, the J end by 3 bases, with 23 bases between. The CDR3 reads CASSSDSILGVLTDTQYF. The DNA of the CDR3 is TGTGCCAGCAGTTCCGACTCAATTCTCGGGGTTTTAACAGATACGCAGTATTTT.

The V gene is TRBV27, the J gene TRBJ2-7; D is undetermined. Trimming removed 2 bases at V and 1 base at J, with 12 bases between. This CDR3 comprises 15 residues. Germline loops: CDR1 MNHEY, CDR2 SMNVEV (reference sequence). CDR3 coding DNA: TGTGCCAGCAGTTTAGTGCAGGACCTATCCTACGAGCAGTACTTC. Translation gives CASSLVQDLSYEQYF.

As concerns this clonotype: Germline and junction disagree at one end, which may indicate a read error. CDR3 bases: TGTGCCAGCAGTTACTCTTCGGGACAGGGCCGGGGACTAGTGATCTTC. Translation gives CASSYSSGQGRGLVIF. The chain joins TRBV6-5 to TRBJ2-1; tentative D call: TRBD1 (9 bases). The CDR3 runs 16 residues. Germline CDR1 reads MNHEY; CDR2 reads SVGAGI.